Each of the 16 T cell receptor beta chains below was sequenced from the same sample in a study of cytotoxic CD8 clonotypes in ibrutinib-treated CLL. The table came from immunoSEQ multiplex PCR; TCRdb's copy has only in-frame clones and leaves some out. This table has around 150,000 clones, 70% to 85% appearing once. The sample was PBMCs, taken after 12 months of ibrutinib treatment. The receptors were sampled from a human donor with chronic lymphocytic leukemia.

This sequence joins TRBV30 and TRBJ1-3; D gene ambiguous. V lost 4 bases and J 4 bases, leaving 8 bases between the germline ends. This CDR3 is built from 12 residues. Germline lookup yields CDR1 GTSNPN and CDR2 SVGIG (reference sequence). This CDR3 is CAWTSGGNTIYF. The CDR3 DNA is TGTGCCTGGACCTCGGGCGGAAACACCATATATTTT.

This chain uses TRBV18 with TRBJ2-7; 8 bases match TRBD1. The CDR3 has 14 residues. Germline-derived CDR1 and CDR2 are KGHSH and LQKENI. The ends lost 6 bases at V and 2 bases at J; junction bases unmatched: 6. CDR3 nucleotide sequence: TGTGCCAGCTCGACAGACAGGGGAACCTACGAGCAGTACTTC. It translates to CASSTDRGTYEQYF. Together with reference TRBV18 and TRBJ2-7, the CDR3 gives the full variable domain: NAGVMQNPRHLVRRRGQEARLRCSPMKGHSHVYWYRQLPEEGLKFMVYLQKENIIDESGMPKERFSAEFPKEGPSILRIQQVVRGDSAAYFCASSTDRGTYEQYFGPGTRLTVT.

The CDR3 spells CASSQDMYRGPSNEQFF. The CDR3 coding sequence is TGCGCCAGCAGCCAAGATATGTACAGGGGGCCCTCAAATGAGCAGTTCTTC. The chain combines TRBV4-3 with TRBJ2-1; 9 nucleotides match TRBD1. Germline-derived CDR1 and CDR2 are LGHNA and YSLEER. Germline trimming cut 0 bases from V and 7 bases from J; bases unmatched to any gene: 10. This CDR3 has 17 residues.

The V call is TRBV29-1, the J call TRBJ2-7; 8 nucleotides agree with TRBD1. Germline assignment: CDR1 SQVTM and CDR2 ANQGSEA. The CDR3 contains 13 residues. After removal of 6 bases from V and 3 bases from J, the junction contained 7 bases not matched to a gene. The CDR3 DNA reads TGCAGCGTCCGGACAGGGTACGGCTACGAGCAGTACTTC. It yields the protein CSVRTGYGYEQYF.

The DNA of the CDR3 is TGTGCCAGCAGCGTATGGCGGGACAGAGGGTCCGGGGAGCTGTTTTTT. It encodes CASSVWRDRGSGELFF. The chain links TRBV13 to TRBJ2-2, with D possibly being TRBD1 (7 bases). CDR1 and CDR2 from the germline V gene are PRHDT and FYEKMQ (reference sequence). The V end lost 5 bases, the J end lost 6 bases, and 19 bases lay between the germline ends. This CDR3 spans 16 amino acids.

This sequence joins TRBV28 and TRBJ2-5; TRBD1 matches at 12 bases. CDR3 length: 16 residues. Germline V lookup: CDR1 MDHEN, CDR2 SYDVKM. V was clipped by 6 bases and J by 6 bases; unmatched bases: 11. CDR3 DNA sequence: TGTGCCAGCAGCTCACCCGGGACAGGGGGCAGGAAGACCCAGTACTTC. Its protein is CASSSPGTGGRKTQYF.

This clone was observed once. This chain uses TRBV19 with TRBJ1-2; D not certain. Germline CDR1 LNHDA, CDR2 SQIVND (reference sequence). This CDR3 comprises 12 residues. The V end was cut by 7 bases, the J end by 5 bases, with 11 bases between. The CDR3 nucleotides read TGTGCCAGTATTCGCCGTGGGTATGGCTACACCTTC. Translating it yields CASIRRGYGYTF.

Only a few counts were recorded for this clone. The V call is TRBV7-7, the J call TRBJ1-1; no reliable D call. V was cut by 8 bases and J by 0 bases, with 10 bases left in between. The CDR3 loop spans 13 amino acids. Germline V lookup: CDR1 SSHAT, CDR2 FNYEAQ (reference sequence). This chain's CDR3 is CASAEYLNTEAFF. In DNA form, the CDR3 reads TGTGCCAGCGCGGAGTATTTGAACACTGAAGCTTTCTTT.

V and J are TRBV2 and TRBJ1-6; 11 bases line up with TRBD1. The CDR3 is 16 residues long. The junction had 5 bases not matched to a gene; V was cut back by 3 bases and J by 7 bases. Germline lookup yields CDR1 SNHLY and CDR2 FYNNEI. The CDR3 nucleotides read TGTGCCAGCAGTGAGGACAGGGGGCAGCGGAATTCACCCCTCCACTTT. Protein product: CASSEDRGQRNSPLHF.

This chain connects TRBV2 to TRBJ1-1; no firm D call. The CDR3 has 13 residues. Trimming removed 4 bases at V and 5 bases at J, with 11 bases between. In germline, CDR1 is SNHLY, CDR2 FYNNEI. The CDR3 reads CASSGAEWTEAFF. DNA of the CDR3: TGTGCCAGCAGTGGGGCGGAGTGGACTGAAGCTTTCTTT.

V usage is TRBV5-1 and J usage is TRBJ1-4, with a tentative D call TRBD1 (5 bases). Germline V gene sequence: CDR1 SGHRS, CDR2 YFSETQ. The CDR3 totals 14 residues. V shed 4 bases and J shed 0 bases, with 7 bases lying between them. The CDR3 spells CASSRGATNEKLFF. The CDR3 region has the DNA TGCGCCAGCAGCCGGGGGGCAACTAATGAAAAACTGTTTTTT.

This chain joins TRBV7-9 and TRBJ1-4, with 7 bases aligning to TRBD1. After removal of 4 bases from V and 8 bases from J, the junction contained 7 bases not matched to a gene. CDR1 and CDR2 from the germline V gene are SEHNR and FQNEAQ (reference sequence). CDR3 length equals 14 residues. The CDR3 sequence: CASSSTGFLEKLFF. DNA for the CDR3: TGTGCCAGCAGCTCGACAGGGTTCTTGGAAAAACTGTTTTTT.

V and J are TRBV5-1 and TRBJ2-1; D is perhaps TRBD1 or TRBD2 (6 bases each). This CDR3 has 15 amino acids. Trimming cost V 0 bases and J 7 bases, with 14 bases left between them. Germline CDR1 reads SGHRS; CDR2 reads YFSETQ. CDR3 nucleotides: TGCGCCAGCAGCTTGGTACCGGGGGCTTGGAATGAGCAGTTCTTC. Translated, it gives CASSLVPGAWNEQFF.

This chain links TRBV9 with TRBJ1-4, with a tentative D call TRBD1 (5 bases). This CDR3 region has 15 residues. V was pared by 4 bases and J by 3 bases, with 13 bases between. Germline assignment: CDR1 SGDLS and CDR2 YYNGEE. As DNA, the CDR3 is TGTGCCAGCAGCCAATACGGGGGTCCTAATGAAAAACTGTTTTTT. Translation: CASSQYGGPNEKLFF.

CDR3 sequence (DNA): TGCGCCAGCAGCTTGGAGGGGGGCGGCGAAGCTTTCTTT. Its protein is CASSLEGGGEAFF. The rearrangement uses TRBV5-1 and TRBJ1-1; D perhaps matches TRBD1 (6 bases). V was clipped by 0 bases and J by 8 bases, with 11 bases between them. This CDR3 is 13 amino acids long. The germline gives CDR1 SGHRS, CDR2 YFSETQ.

The J gene is TRBJ1-2, the V gene TRBV7-2; D uncertain. The V gene's germline CDR1 is SGHTA and CDR2 FQGNSA. This CDR3 has 12 amino acids. Deletions cut 5 bases from V and 8 bases from J, with 12 bases between. CDR3: CASSPQGQGYTF. Here the CDR3 DNA reads TGTGCCAGCAGCCCCCAAGGGCAGGGCTACACCTTC.